The next 20 T cell receptor beta chains were all read from a single sample in a study of blood T cell repertoires in COVID-19. This table comes from immunoSEQ multiplex PCR, and its TCRdb copy is limited to in-frame clones, with some not included. The repertoire holds a few hundred thousand clones, with around 88% as singletons. The sample was peripheral blood. The source of these receptors is a woman in her fifties or sixties with COVID-19, enrolled during active disease.

The chain has TRBV24-1 and TRBJ1-4; 7 bases fit TRBD1. There are 16 residues in the CDR3. Unmatched junction bases numbered 9, after V lost 4 bases and J lost 5 bases. Germline CDR1 reads KGHDR; CDR2 reads SFDVKD. CDR3 bases: TGTGCCACCAGTGAGTCTACAGGGGCCCCAAATGAAAAACTGTTTTTT. Translation: CATSESTGAPNEKLFF.

The sample holds a few counts of this clone. V and J are TRBV12-3 or TRBV12-4 and TRBJ1-2; TRBD1 aligns across 10 bases. The CDR3 totals 13 residues. Trimming removed 8 bases from V and 6 bases from J; junction bases left unmatched: 6. CDR3 amino acids: CASCRQGANGYTF. In DNA, the CDR3 is TGTGCCAGCTGCCGACAGGGGGCAAATGGCTACACCTTC.

The V gene is TRBV5-6, the J gene TRBJ1-1; 7 nucleotides align to TRBD1. Germline V lookup: CDR1 SGHDT, CDR2 YYEEEE. Trimming took 1 base from V and 5 from J; bases not matched to a gene: 14. This CDR3 region has 17 residues. As DNA, the CDR3 is TGTGCCAGCAGCTTGTGGATAGGCCAGGGGGTGGGTACTGAAGCTTTCTTT. Amino acids: CASSLWIGQGVGTEAFF.

The chain links TRBV7-9 to TRBJ2-7, with 10 bases fitting TRBD1. With 5 bases clipped from V and 3 bases from J, the junction kept 4 bases outside the gene matches. The CDR3 is made up of 14 amino acids. Germline loops: CDR1 SEHNR, CDR2 FQNEAQ (reference sequence). The CDR3 DNA follows: TGTGCCAGCAGCCTCCGGGACAGGGGCTACGAGCAGTACTTC. Amino acids: CASSLRDRGYEQYF.

V usage is TRBV27 and J usage is TRBJ1-1; D is unresolved. V dropped 5 bases and J dropped 2 bases, with 15 bases sitting between them. The germline V gene has CDR1 MNHEY and CDR2 SMNVEV (reference sequence). The CDR3 has 15 residues. This chain's CDR3 is CASSPGLPGNTEAFF. The CDR3 region has the DNA TGTGCCAGCAGTCCTGGCCTCCCAGGCAACACTGAAGCTTTCTTT.

V is TRBV5-4 and J is TRBJ2-6, with D possibly TRBD2 on 6 matching bases. Germline CDR1 and CDR2: SGHNT and YYREEE (reference sequence). V lost 5 bases to trimming and J lost 0 bases, with 18 bases between them. CDR3 size: 18 residues. CDR3 amino acids: CASRPTPGVLSGANVLTF. CDR3 DNA: TGTGCCAGCAGACCTACCCCGGGGGTACTCTCTGGGGCCAACGTCCTGACTTTC.

This clone was seen once. This chain uses TRBV27 with TRBJ2-5; D is ambiguous. The CDR3 consists of 13 residues. Germline lookup yields CDR1 MNHEY and CDR2 SMNVEV (reference sequence). Trimming pared 5 bases from V and 5 bases from J, leaving 12 bases between. The CDR3 protein is CASSPPLRETQYF. CDR3 DNA: TGTGCCAGCAGTCCCCCTCTACGGGAGACCCAGTACTTC.

The rearrangement uses TRBV4-1 and TRBJ1-3; 8 bases are shared with TRBD1. The V segment lost 1 base and the J segment 1 base; nucleotides outside the gene matches: 3. The CDR3 runs 16 residues. Germline lookup yields CDR1 MGHRA and CDR2 YSYEKL. Written as DNA, the CDR3 is TGCGCCAGCAGCCAAGTCAGGGGGCCATCTGGAAACACCATATATTTT. This translates into CASSQVRGPSGNTIYF.

The chain links TRBV14 to TRBJ2-7, with a tentative D call TRBD1 (5 bases). Deletions cut 0 bases from V and 3 bases from J, with 9 bases between. The length of the CDR3 is 14 residues. The germline gives CDR1 SGHDN, CDR2 FVKESK. CDR3 DNA: TGTGCCAGCAGCCAAGATCTCGACAGCTACGAGCAGTACTTC. It specifies CASSQDLDSYEQYF.

The chain combines TRBV9 with TRBJ1-2; D is unclear. V lost 5 bases and J 7 bases, leaving 15 bases between the germline ends. Germline assignment: CDR1 SGDLS and CDR2 YYNGEE. There are 13 residues in the CDR3. CDR3: CASRIGTDSGYTF. In nucleotides, the CDR3 is TGTGCCAGCAGAATCGGAACCGACTCTGGCTACACCTTC.

This rearrangement joins TRBV29-1 to TRBJ2-1; 8 bases line up with TRBD1. The CDR3 contains 16 residues. Unmatched junction bases numbered 15, after V lost 5 bases and J lost 6 bases. Germline V lookup: CDR1 SQVTM, CDR2 ANQGSEA. This CDR3 reads CSVTKSWTGRGNEQFF. DNA for the CDR3: TGCAGCGTTACAAAGTCTTGGACAGGGAGAGGCAATGAGCAGTTCTTC.

This clone was observed a single time. This sequence joins TRBV2 and TRBJ1-1; possible D gene TRBD1, 5 bases. CDR1 and CDR2 (germline): SNHLY, FYNNEI. The length of the CDR3 is 13 residues. Trimming shortened V by 5 bases and J by 1 base, and 8 bases separated the two germline ends. This chain's CDR3 is CASSQGGNTEAFF. CDR3 coding DNA: TGTGCCAGCAGTCAGGGTGGGAACACTGAAGCTTTCTTT.

CDR3 nucleotides: TGTGCCAGCAGCTCGGGACAGGGAGTCTATGGCTACACCTTC. Amino acids: CASSSGQGVYGYTF. This sequence joins TRBV13 and TRBJ1-2; TRBD1 aligns across 9 bases. This CDR3 has 14 amino acids. The trim removed 4 bases at V and 4 bases at J, leaving 4 bases unmatched. From germline, CDR1 is PRHDT and CDR2 FYEKMQ (reference sequence).

This chain joins TRBV28 and TRBJ2-7, with D possibly TRBD1 on 6 matching bases. CDR3 length: 11 amino acids. V shed 7 bases and J shed 7 bases, with 11 bases lying between them. CDR1 and CDR2 (germline): MDHEN, SYDVKM. The CDR3 region has the DNA TGTGCCAGCACCGAGGGGGAGGAGCAGTACTTC. The encoded protein is CASTEGEEQYF.

The J gene is TRBJ1-1, the V gene TRBV7-5; the table's D call, TRBD1, was not checked against the DNA. TRBV7-5 is labeled a pseudogene. The CDR3 spans 13 residues. This CDR3 reads CASSRTPNTEAFF. Here the CDR3 DNA reads TGTGCCAGCAGCCGGACACCGAACACTGAAGCTTTCTTT.

This clone was counted between two and nine times. Additional DNA sequences in this sample encode the identical CDR3. The V and J genes are TRBV2 and TRBJ2-6; 8 bases agree with TRBD1. The germline V gene has CDR1 SNHLY and CDR2 FYNNEI. V was clipped by 3 bases and J by 2 bases; unmatched bases: 3. The CDR3 length is 16 residues. CDR3 nucleotides: TGTGCCAGCAGTGAGGCAGGGGGCACTGGGGCCAACGTCCTGACTTTC. It codes for CASSEAGGTGANVLTF. The whole variable domain, filled in from reference TRBV2 and TRBJ2-6, reads EPEVTQTPSHQVTQMGQEVILRCVPISNHLYFYWYRQILGQKVEFLVSFYNNEISEKSEIFDDQFSVERPDGSNFTLKIRSTKLEDSAMYFCASSEAGGTGANVLTFGAGSRLTVL.

The chain links TRBV28 to TRBJ2-1; a weak D match, TRBD1 (7 bases). The CDR3 is 14 residues long. Germline V gene sequence: CDR1 MDHEN, CDR2 SYDVKM. V lost 6 bases to trimming and J lost 2 bases, with 11 bases between them. CDR3: CASSLRGAYNEQFF. CDR3 in DNA: TGTGCCAGCAGCCTCAGGGGGGCCTACAATGAGCAGTTCTTC.

The V gene is TRBV10-1, the J gene TRBJ1-6; TRBD1 might be the D (5 bases). The length of the CDR3 is 13 residues. Trimming removed 2 bases at V and 12 bases at J, with 11 bases between. Germline V lookup: CDR1 WNHNN, CDR2 SYGVQD (reference sequence). CDR3: CASSEVVGGPLHF. CDR3 nucleotides: TGCGCCAGCAGTGAGGTGGTGGGGGGACCCCTCCACTTT.

V and J are TRBV9 and TRBJ2-2, with a tentative D call TRBD1 (6 bases). V was trimmed by 5 bases and J by 4 bases, leaving 15 bases between them. The CDR3 has 15 amino acids. Germline V gene lookup returns CDR1 SGDLS and CDR2 YYNGEE. The CDR3 DNA follows: TGTGCCAGCAGTGGTTCGGCAGGGGCCACCGGGGAGCTGTTTTTT. Amino acids: CASSGSAGATGELFF. The whole variable domain, remainder taken from reference TRBV9 and TRBJ2-2, is DSGVTQTPKHLITATGQRVTLRCSPRSGDLSVYWYQQSLDQGLQFLIQYYNGEERAKGNILERFSAQQFPDLHSELNLSSLELGDSALYFCASSGSAGATGELFFGEGSRLTVL.

The chain couples TRBV12-3 or TRBV12-4 to TRBJ2-2; D is unclear. The CDR3 spans 13 residues. V lost 5 bases and J 7 bases, leaving 11 bases between the germline ends. CDR3 amino acids: CASSPLSYGELFF. CDR3 DNA: TGTGCCAGCAGTCCCCTTAGCTACGGGGAGCTGTTTTTT.